The 25 T cell receptor beta chains below all came from one sample that was sequenced in a study of blood T cells in healthy people across ages. Primed by a sample-barcoded 5' primer and a J-beta primer mix, a second PCR proceeded for 7 to 11 cycles. TCRdb used MiXCR to reprocess the 5' RACE reads, holding one entry per CDR3 protein. The repertoire consists of some 1.1 million distinct CDR3 sequences, with roughly two fifths occurring once and the leading ten covering around 13%. Material for sequencing was blood. The receptor source for this set is a man between 18 and 29 years old in good health.

The CDR3 nucleotides are TGTGCCAGCAGTGAAAAGGGTGGCTATGGCTACACCTTC. Protein: CASSEKGGYGYTF. The V and J genes are TRBV2 and TRBJ1-2; D is undetermined. The length of the CDR3 is 13 residues. V lost 2 bases, J lost 4 bases, and 8 bases lay in between. The germline V gene encodes CDR1 SNHLY and CDR2 FYNNEI.

The J gene is TRBJ2-6, the V gene TRBV6-6, with D unclear. Per the germline V gene, CDR1 is MNHNY and CDR2 is SVGAGI (reference sequence). With 6 bases removed from V and 0 bases from J, the gap between germline ends came to 12 bases. CDR3 size: 16 residues. The CDR3 spells CASSSDAGSGANVLTF. The CDR3 bases are TGTGCCAGCAGCTCCGACGCCGGCTCTGGGGCCAACGTCCTGACTTTC.

V usage is TRBV20-1 and J usage is TRBJ1-1; D possibly corresponds to TRBD1 (6 bases). V lost 6 bases and J 5 bases, leaving 16 bases between the germline ends. The CDR3 is made up of 13 amino acids. Germline lookup yields CDR1 DFQATT and CDR2 SNEGSKA (reference sequence). CDR3 sequence reads: CSAPPGAGTEAFF. In DNA form, the CDR3 reads TGCAGTGCCCCGCCAGGGGCTGGGACTGAAGCTTTCTTT.

This clonotype has more than one count but fewer than ten. This rearrangement joins TRBV10-3 to TRBJ2-7; D is unresolved. The CDR3 covers 14 residues. Germline V CDR1 and CDR2: ENHRY, SYGVKD. V shed 6 bases and J shed 2 bases, with 14 bases lying between them. CDR3 loop: CAIRGSSTTYEQYF. The DNA of the CDR3 is TGTGCCATCAGGGGGTCGTCGACGACCTACGAGCAGTACTTC.

The V gene is TRBV16, the J gene TRBJ1-4, with unresolved D. This CDR3 has 17 residues. Germline lookup yields CDR1 KGHSY and CDR2 FQNENV. Trimming stripped 0 bases from V and 6 bases from J, with 17 bases between. The CDR3 loop is CASSQSSAGKEYEKLFF. CDR3 coding DNA: TGTGCCAGCAGCCAATCCTCTGCGGGAAAAGAATATGAAAAACTGTTTTTT.

This chain connects TRBV10-3 to TRBJ1-1; TRBD1 matches 8 bases. J lost 11 bases, V lost 0 bases, and 11 bases had no gene match. The CDR3 consists of 15 residues. Looked up from germline, CDR1 is ENHRY and CDR2 is SYGVKD. CDR3 in amino acids: CAISESRGRGREAFF. In DNA form, the CDR3 reads TGTGCCATCAGTGAGTCGAGGGGCAGGGGGCGCGAGGCTTTCTTT.

On this clonotype itself: One end of the junction varies from germline; a read error may be responsible. V is TRBV7-9 and J is TRBJ2-2; tentatively, D is TRBD2 (6 bases). Germline V lookup: CDR1 SEHNR, CDR2 FQNEAQ (reference sequence). The CDR3 length is 16 residues. Here the CDR3 reads CASSLASDLNTGELFF. The CDR3, as DNA: TGTGCCAGCAGTTTAGCTAGCGACTTAAACACCGGGGAGCTGTTTTTT.

As regards this clonotype: One end of the junction is discordant with germline, which a read error may explain. The chain has TRBV7-3 and TRBJ1-1; D not resolved. The CDR3 has 13 amino acids. Looked up from germline, CDR1 is SGHTA and CDR2 is FQGTGA. This CDR3 reads CASSLERDTKAFF. The CDR3 nucleotides are TGTGCCAGCAGCTTGGAGAGAGACACTAAAGCTTTCTTT.

The chain combines TRBV7-9 with TRBJ2-4; tentatively, D is TRBD2 (6 bases). Judging by the DNA end, TRBJ2-7 fits better; the J call may be wrong. Per germline, CDR1 SEHNR and CDR2 FQNEAQ (reference sequence). The CDR3 length is 15 residues. CDR3 loop: CASSLGAGRSHEQYF. The CDR3 DNA reads TGTGCCAGCAGCTTAGGGGCGGGACGATCCCACGAGCAGTACTTC.

The chain is built from TRBV20-1 and TRBJ2-1, with 10 nucleotides matching TRBD2. The germline gives CDR1 DFQATT, CDR2 SNEGSKA (reference sequence). Trimming took 3 bases from V and 0 from J; bases not matched to a gene: 5. This CDR3 has 16 amino acids. The CDR3 DNA is TGCAGTGCTAGCCTTACTAGCGGGGACTCCTACAATGAGCAGTTCTTC. It specifies CSASLTSGDSYNEQFF.

This clonotype was counted a single time. The chain has TRBV6-2 or TRBV6-3 and TRBJ1-6; no firm D call. The CDR3 has 16 residues. V was cut by 3 bases and J by 0 bases, with 9 bases left in between. The germline CDR1 and CDR2 sequences are MNHEY and SVGEGT. The CDR3 coding sequence is TGTGCCAGCAGTTATCTTGCGAGCTCCTATAATTCACCCCTCCACTTT. This translates into CASSYLASSYNSPLHF.

In DNA, the CDR3 is TGTGCCAGCAGCACACAGGGAAACTACGAGCAGTACTTC. It is translated as CASSTQGNYEQYF. The chain has TRBV7-9 and TRBJ2-7, with a weak D call TRBD1 (6 bases). Germline V gene data show CDR1 as SEHNR and CDR2 as FQNEAQ (reference sequence). Trimming stripped 5 bases from V and 3 bases from J, with 11 bases between. This CDR3 spans 13 amino acids.

This clonotype was seen ten or more times. The rearrangement uses TRBV12-3 or TRBV12-4 and TRBJ1-2; D may be TRBD1 (6 bases). The CDR3 covers 13 residues. V lost 5 bases to trimming and J lost 5 bases, with 12 bases between them. The CDR3 sequence: CASSLDRFYGYTF. The CDR3 nucleotides are TGTGCCAGCAGTCTGGACAGATTTTATGGCTACACCTTC.

The chain links TRBV30 to TRBJ1-1; possible D gene TRBD1, 5 bases. The CDR3 covers 13 residues. Trimming took off 7 bases at V and 11 bases at J, with 23 bases between the two ends. CDR1 GTSNPN and CDR2 SVGIG come from the germline V gene (reference sequence). The CDR3 spells CASTNRQKLSAFF. The DNA of the CDR3 is TGTGCCTCGACTAACCGACAGAAGCTGTCCGCTTTCTTT.

This clonotype was picked up many times. This chain links TRBV4-3 with TRBJ2-5, with 9 bases lining up with TRBD1. The V and J ends lost 3 bases and 2 bases, in that order; junction bases with no gene match: 4. The CDR3 loop spans 15 amino acids. From germline, CDR1 is LGHNA and CDR2 YSLEER. The CDR3 coding sequence is TGCGCCAGCAGCCACACAGGGGGCTTACAAGAGACCCAGTACTTC. Amino acid sequence: CASSHTGGLQETQYF.

This clonotype was observed a few times. The chain combines TRBV9 with TRBJ1-2; D perhaps matches TRBD1 (5 bases). The V gene's germline CDR1 is SGDLS and CDR2 YYNGEE. The CDR3 extends over 17 amino acids. V was pared by 0 bases and J by 6 bases, with 21 bases between. The CDR3, as DNA: TGTGCCAGCAGCGTAGTTGGGACGGACTTATCCAATGATGGCTACACCTTC. Translation gives CASSVVGTDLSNDGYTF.

The V call is TRBV4-3, the J call TRBJ1-1, with D possibly TRBD1 on 6 matching bases. The CDR3 runs 15 residues. Germline CDR1 and CDR2: LGHNA and YSLEER. Trimming stripped 0 bases from V and 4 bases from J, with 12 bases between. The CDR3: CASSQDLNRATEAFF. The CDR3 DNA is TGCGCCAGCAGCCAAGATCTGAACAGGGCCACTGAAGCTTTCTTT.

This sequence joins TRBV5-1 and TRBJ2-5; D gene unclear. Germline lookup yields CDR1 SGHRS and CDR2 YFSETQ. The ends were cut back, 2 bases at V and 1 base at J, with 9 bases in the middle. This CDR3 is built from 14 residues. In nucleotides, the CDR3 is TGCGCCAGCAGCTTTGGGTCCAGCCAAGAGACCCAGTACTTC. Translated, it gives CASSFGSSQETQYF.

CDR3 sequence (DNA): TGTGCCAGCAGCAGTAACTCCGACAGGGATATTCAAGCTTTCTTT. This gives the protein CASSSNSDRDIQAFF. The rearrangement uses TRBV12-3 or TRBV12-4 and TRBJ1-1; 7 nucleotides align to TRBD1. The CDR3 has 15 residues. V shed 6 bases, J shed 9 bases, and the junction held 16 bases outside the gene matches.

The chain combines TRBV6-6 with TRBJ1-1, with 8 bases matching TRBD1. The CDR3 sequence is 14 residues long. With 6 bases clipped from V and 4 bases from J, the junction kept 7 bases outside the gene matches. From germline, CDR1 is MNHNY and CDR2 SVGAGI (reference sequence). The CDR3 sequence: CASRKDRESTEAFF. The CDR3 DNA reads TGTGCCAGCAGAAAGGACAGGGAGAGCACTGAAGCTTTCTTT.

V usage is TRBV7-2 and J usage is TRBJ2-1; perhaps TRBD2 as D (6 bases). Germline assignment: CDR1 SGHTA and CDR2 FQGNSA. The CDR3 runs 14 residues. V lost 3 bases to trimming and J lost 8 bases, with 14 bases between them. The CDR3 loop reads CASSLEGAVYEQFF. The CDR3, as DNA: TGTGCCAGCAGCTTGGAGGGCGCGGTTTATGAGCAGTTCTTC.

Here the CDR3 reads CASGGGGMDEKLFF. The CDR3 DNA reads TGTGCCAGCGGCGGGGGGGGGATGGACGAAAAACTGTTTTTT. The rearrangement links TRBV28 to TRBJ1-4; tentative D call: TRBD1 (5 bases). The V end lost 8 bases, the J end lost 8 bases, and 18 bases lay between the germline ends. The germline V gene encodes CDR1 MDHEN and CDR2 SYDVKM. The CDR3 totals 14 residues.

This chain connects TRBV10-3 to TRBJ1-2, with TRBD1 identical over 9 bases. The CDR3 totals 14 residues. Germline lookup yields CDR1 ENHRY and CDR2 SYGVKD. The J segment lost 8 bases and the V segment lost 7 bases, leaving 11 bases of the junction unmatched. CDR3 loop: CAITQTGGSEGYTF. For the CDR3, the DNA is TGTGCCATCACCCAGACAGGGGGAAGTGAAGGCTACACCTTC.

This clonotype appeared a few times. V gene TRBV27 combines with J gene TRBJ2-7, with D maybe TRBD2 (6 bases). CDR3 length: 13 amino acids. The V end was cut by 2 bases, the J end by 7 bases, with 12 bases between. Germline lookup yields CDR1 MNHEY and CDR2 SMNVEV (reference sequence). CDR3 region: CASSLRRGREQYF. The CDR3 nucleotides are TGTGCCAGCAGTTTACGGCGGGGTCGAGAGCAGTACTTC.

This clonotype was found once. The chain joins TRBV20-1 to TRBJ2-1; no clear D gene. V was cut by 3 bases and J by 10 bases, with 16 bases left in between. This CDR3 has 13 amino acids. The germline V gene has CDR1 DFQATT and CDR2 SNEGSKA (reference sequence). The CDR3: CSASYPNTYEQFF. CDR3 coding DNA: TGCAGTGCTAGTTATCCGAACACCTACGAGCAGTTCTTC.